A single sample is the source of the 10 T cell receptor beta chains below, sequenced in a study of cytomegalovirus exposure and HLA in healthy donors. In the PCR, 60 Vbeta and 13 Jbeta primers were used. The protocol was immunoSEQ multiplex PCR, while the TCRdb copy is restricted to in-frame clones and leaves out a portion. The table lists 80,000 or so clones, about 70% of them singletons. The sequenced sample consisted of PBMCs. These receptor sequences come from a male donor in good health and CMV-seropositive.

The chain uses TRBV19 and TRBJ1-5; TRBD1 might be the D (6 bases). The V and J ends lost 6 bases and 4 bases respectively, with 16 bases between them. The CDR3 contains 15 residues. Germline V gives CDR1 LNHDA, CDR2 SQIVND (reference sequence). CDR3: CASSRGGTGNQPQHF. CDR3 DNA sequence: TGTGCCAGTAGCCGGGGCGGTACAGGGAATCAGCCCCAGCATTTT.

The rearrangement joins TRBV29-1 to TRBJ2-6; maybe TRBD2 (6 bases). The germline V and J ends were trimmed by 3 bases and 2 bases, with 14 bases remaining between them. Germline values: CDR1 SQVTM, CDR2 ANQGSEA. The CDR3 sequence is 16 residues long. In DNA, the CDR3 is TGCAGCGTTGAGAGGCGGGGCGCACCTGGGGCCAACGTCCTGACTTTC. It translates to CSVERRGAPGANVLTF.

This clone was detected once. The V and J genes are TRBV5-1 and TRBJ1-6, with TRBD1 identical over 10 bases. Germline CDR1 SGHRS, CDR2 YFSETQ. The junction had 4 bases not matched to a gene; V was cut back by 4 bases and J by 9 bases. The CDR3 is made up of 14 amino acids. The chain's CDR3 is CASSEGQGFSPLHF. The CDR3, as DNA: TGCGCCAGCAGCGAGGGACAGGGGTTTTCACCCCTCCACTTT.

The chain combines TRBV11-2 with TRBJ1-3; no clear D gene. Germline V lookup: CDR1 SGHAT, CDR2 FQNNGV. The length of the CDR3 is 16 residues. The V gene lost 1 base and the J gene lost 2 bases, with 12 bases spanning the gap. DNA of the CDR3: TGTGCCAGCAGCTTAGTAATCAGGTCCGCTGGAAACACCATATATTTT. Translation gives CASSLVIRSAGNTIYF.

This clone has a single count. This rearrangement joins TRBV18 to TRBJ2-7; D gene uncertain. From germline, CDR1 is KGHSH and CDR2 LQKENI. Trimming stripped 1 base from V and 0 bases from J, with 22 bases between. The CDR3 is 19 amino acids. CDR3 loop: CASSPRDGARRPSSYEQYF. The DNA of the CDR3 is TGTGCCAGCTCACCACGCGACGGCGCGCGGCGTCCCAGCTCCTACGAGCAGTACTTC.

The chain joins TRBV4-2 to TRBJ2-1; TRBD2 agrees at 9 bases. CDR3 length: 15 amino acids. Germline-derived CDR1 and CDR2 are LGHNA and YNFKEQ. J gave up 3 bases and V 1 base, and 1 base lay outside the gene matches. The CDR3 protein is CASSQGLAVYNEQFF. The CDR3 DNA sequence: TGTGCCAGCAGCCAAGGACTAGCGGTCTACAATGAGCAGTTCTTC.

The V and J genes are TRBV5-4 and TRBJ1-1; D gene ambiguous. V was pared by 0 bases and J by 1 base, with 7 bases between. The CDR3 loop spans 14 amino acids. CDR1 SGHNT and CDR2 YYREEE come from the germline V gene (reference sequence). In DNA form, the CDR3 reads TGTGCCAGCAGCTTGGCCAGCGCGAACACTGAAGCTTTCTTT. Amino acid sequence: CASSLASANTEAFF.

The chain uses TRBV6-4 and TRBJ2-3; TRBD2 might be the D (6 bases). The germline gives CDR1 MRHNA, CDR2 SNTAGT. The CDR3 contains 15 residues. The ends were cut back, 6 bases at V and 3 bases at J, with 16 bases in the middle. The CDR3 sequence: CASRESGTGTDTQYF. CDR3 in DNA: TGTGCCAGCAGAGAGTCCGGGACTGGGACAGATACGCAGTATTTT.

This chain uses TRBV2 with TRBJ1-4, with 7 positions matching TRBD1. Germline V gene sequence: CDR1 SNHLY, CDR2 FYNNEI. The CDR3 loop spans 13 amino acids. V was clipped by 6 bases and J by 8 bases; unmatched bases: 6. The CDR3 spells CASSPGQQEKLFF. DNA for the CDR3: TGTGCCAGCAGCCCGGGACAGCAGGAAAAACTGTTTTTT. The whole variable domain, filled in from reference TRBV2 and TRBJ1-4, reads EPEVTQTPSHQVTQMGQEVILRCVPISNHLYFYWYRQILGQKVEFLVSFYNNEISEKSEIFDDQFSVERPDGSNFTLKIRSTKLEDSAMYFCASSPGQQEKLFFGSGTQLSVL.

The rearrangement links TRBV18 to TRBJ1-1; TRBD1 matches 9 bases. CDR3 length: 18 residues. The junction had 14 bases not matched to a gene; V was cut back by 6 bases and J by 0 bases. CDR1 is KGHSH and CDR2 is LQKENI in the germline V gene. CDR3 coding DNA: TGTGCCAGCTCCCCCAATAGGGGACAGGGTGGATTGAACACTGAAGCTTTCTTT. As protein: CASSPNRGQGGLNTEAFF.